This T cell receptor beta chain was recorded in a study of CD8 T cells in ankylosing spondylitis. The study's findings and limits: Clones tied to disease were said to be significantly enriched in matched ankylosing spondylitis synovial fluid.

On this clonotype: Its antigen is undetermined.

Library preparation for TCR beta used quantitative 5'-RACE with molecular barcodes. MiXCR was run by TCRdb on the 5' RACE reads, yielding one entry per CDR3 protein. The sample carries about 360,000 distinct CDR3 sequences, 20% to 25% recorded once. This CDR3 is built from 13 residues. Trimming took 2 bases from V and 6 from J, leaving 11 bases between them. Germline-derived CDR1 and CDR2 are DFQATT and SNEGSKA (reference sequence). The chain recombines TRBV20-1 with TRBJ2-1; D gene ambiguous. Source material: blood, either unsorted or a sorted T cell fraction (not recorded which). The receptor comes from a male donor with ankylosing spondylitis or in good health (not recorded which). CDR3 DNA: TGCAGTGCTAGATATGGCAGTTCCAATGAGCAGTTCTTC. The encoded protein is CSARYGSSNEQFF.